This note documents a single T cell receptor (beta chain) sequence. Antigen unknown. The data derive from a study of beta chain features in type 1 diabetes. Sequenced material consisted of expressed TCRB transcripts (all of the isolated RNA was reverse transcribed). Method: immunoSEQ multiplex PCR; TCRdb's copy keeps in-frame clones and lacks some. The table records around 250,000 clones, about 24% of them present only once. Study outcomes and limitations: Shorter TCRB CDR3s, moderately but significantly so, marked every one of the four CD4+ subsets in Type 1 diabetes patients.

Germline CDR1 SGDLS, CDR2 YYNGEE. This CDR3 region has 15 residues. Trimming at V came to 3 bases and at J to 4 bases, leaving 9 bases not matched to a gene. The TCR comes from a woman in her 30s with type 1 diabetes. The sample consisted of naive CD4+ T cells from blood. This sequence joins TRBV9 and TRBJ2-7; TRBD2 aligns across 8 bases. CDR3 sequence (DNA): TGTGCCAGCAGCGCACAAGCGGGAGCGGGTTACGAGCAGTACTTC. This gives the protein CASSAQAGAGYEQYF. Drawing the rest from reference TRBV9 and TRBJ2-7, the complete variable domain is DSGVTQTPKHLITATGQRVTLRCSPRSGDLSVYWYQQSLDQGLQFLIQYYNGEERAKGNILERFSAQQFPDLHSELNLSSLELGDSALYFCASSAQAGAGYEQYFGPGTRLTVT.